This T cell receptor (beta chain) was profiled in a study of blood T cell repertoires in COVID-19. Study overall: Sample material is recorded as cDNA or gDNA derived from T cells, B-cell-depleted T cells, or PBMCs.

Source study methods: By means of reference gene primer amplification, nucleated cell counts were estimated. Profiled with immunoSEQ multiplex PCR; TCRdb holds only in-frame clones, not every one. V and J calls and clone size follow that table, whereas D and trimming were derived from the DNA. The table lists over 55,000 clones, 80% to 90% of them singletons. This receptor was taken from a woman aged 40-49 years with acute COVID-19. The sequencing input was PBMCs or T cells enriched from blood (not recorded which).

CDR3 sequence: CASSLPRGREKLFF. The CDR3 DNA reads as TGTGCCAGCAGTTTACCCAGGGGGCGAGAAAAACTGTTTTTT. The chain uses TRBV28 and TRBJ1-4, with TRBD1 matching 8 bases. The CDR3 extends over 14 amino acids. Trimming cost V 2 bases and J 8 bases; bases outside gene matches: 4. Per germline, CDR1 MDHEN and CDR2 SYDVKM.